This passage covers 20 T cell receptor beta chains from one sample sequenced in a study of T cell repertoires in cytomegalovirus infection. TCRdb called the reads again in MiXCR, with one record for every CDR3 protein. The sample carries around 500,000 distinct CDR3 sequences, roughly 43% recorded once. No antigens are known for them. The material sequenced was cultured PBMCs, taken from culture after CMV antigen stimulation. These receptors were collected from a human donor in good health (CMV status not recorded). Some clones in this sample may be carry-over from other donors' samples.

The V gene is TRBV6-1, the J gene TRBJ2-5, with TRBD1 as a possible D gene (5 bases). Trimming removed 10 bases at V and 2 bases at J, with 14 bases between. The CDR3 sequence is 13 residues long. CDR1 and CDR2 (germline): MNHNS, SASEGT. CDR3: CATHWGIQETQYF. The DNA of the CDR3 is TGTGCCACCCATTGGGGCATTCAAGAGACCCAGTACTTC.

V and J are TRBV7-8 and TRBJ1-5; 11 nucleotides line up with TRBD1. The V gene's germline CDR1 is SGHVS and CDR2 FQNEAQ. V lost 5 bases to trimming and J lost 8 bases; unmatched junction nucleotides: 11. This CDR3 spans 16 amino acids. CDR3 sequence reads: CASSHGTGGILEPQHF. The CDR3 DNA reads as TGTGCCAGCAGCCATGGGACAGGGGGGATACTCGAGCCCCAGCATTTT.

The chain combines TRBV29-1 with TRBJ2-7; 10 bases match TRBD1. CDR3 length equals 14 residues. Germline loops: CDR1 SQVTM, CDR2 ANQGSEA. J lost 5 bases, V lost 4 bases, and 8 bases had no gene match. This chain's CDR3 is CSVGRAGTGDEQYF. The CDR3 DNA reads TGCAGCGTTGGGAGGGCAGGGACAGGGGACGAGCAGTACTTC.

The chain joins TRBV6-1 to TRBJ2-1; 8 nucleotides match TRBD1. The CDR3 sequence is 20 residues long. In germline, CDR1 is MNHNS, CDR2 SASEGT. J was trimmed by 5 bases and V by 7 bases; bases with no gene match: 25. CDR3 sequence reads: CASTRQGSRLDLYQDNEQFF. The CDR3 DNA reads TGTGCCAGCACTCGACAGGGGTCGAGACTAGATCTCTATCAGGACAATGAGCAGTTCTTC.

V gene TRBV6-2 or TRBV6-3 combines with J gene TRBJ1-1; D may be TRBD1 (5 bases). The V end was cut by 5 bases, the J end by 2 bases, with 12 bases between. The CDR3 length is 14 residues. Germline V lookup: CDR1 MNHEY, CDR2 SVGEGT. The DNA of the CDR3 is TGTGCCAGCAGTACCCATAGGGGCAACACTGAAGCTTTCTTT. Translation: CASSTHRGNTEAFF.

This chain links TRBV6-6 with TRBJ2-1; 11 bases align to TRBD2. Germline assignment: CDR1 MNHNY and CDR2 SVGAGI (reference sequence). V dropped 0 bases and J dropped 5; count of bases not matched to a gene: 3. The CDR3 length is 16 residues. The CDR3 is CASSYSGLAVNNEQFF. As DNA, the CDR3 is TGTGCCAGCAGTTACTCGGGACTAGCGGTGAACAATGAGCAGTTCTTC.

This clonotype was picked up a small number of times. The chain uses TRBV7-2 and TRBJ2-7; TRBD1 or TRBD2 may be the D gene (6 bases each). There are 14 residues in the CDR3. Germline V gene lookup returns CDR1 SGHTA and CDR2 FQGNSA. V was shortened by 2 bases and J by 6 bases, with 14 bases between the two germline ends. CDR3 region: CASSLIGGPSEQYF. CDR3 DNA sequence: TGTGCCAGCAGCTTAATTGGGGGGCCTAGCGAGCAGTACTTC.

This clonotype was detected only once. This chain links TRBV20-1 with TRBJ2-1, with 13 bases aligning to TRBD2. V lost 6 bases to trimming and J lost 0 bases; unmatched junction nucleotides: 2. There are 15 residues in the CDR3. CDR1 is DFQATT, CDR2 SNEGSKA, per germline (reference sequence). This CDR3 reads CSARTSGSSYNEQFF. CDR3 nucleotides: TGCAGTGCGCGGACTAGCGGGAGCTCCTACAATGAGCAGTTCTTC.

The chain employs TRBV19 and TRBJ2-1; D is undetermined. Per germline, CDR1 LNHDA and CDR2 SQIVND (reference sequence). This CDR3 has 16 amino acids. Trimming pared 3 bases from V and 4 bases from J, leaving 16 bases between. In DNA, the CDR3 is TGTGCCAGTAGTATCAGGAGCCACCGTACTTACAATGAGCAGTTCTTC. Translating it yields CASSIRSHRTYNEQFF.

This clonotype was observed a few times. The CDR3 spells CASSFGTSTAETQYF. The CDR3 bases are TGTGCCAGCAGCTTTGGGACTTCGACTGCGGAGACCCAGTACTTC. J is TRBJ2-5 and V is TRBV7-8, with D perhaps matching TRBD2 (6 bases). Germline loops: CDR1 SGHVS, CDR2 FQNEAQ. Trimming took off 3 bases at V and 5 bases at J, with 16 bases between the two ends. The CDR3 runs to 15 residues. Full variable domain (outside the CDR3, taken from reference TRBV7-8 and TRBJ2-5): GAGVSQSPRYKVAKRGQDVALRCDPISGHVSLFWYQQALGQGPEFLTYFQNEAQLDKSGLPSDRFFAERPEGSVSTLKIQRTQQEDSAVYLCASSFGTSTAETQYFGPGTRLLVL.

This clonotype was observed many times. The J gene is TRBJ1-1, the V gene TRBV7-2; 9 bases agree with TRBD1. The CDR3 sequence is 14 residues long. CDR1 is SGHTA, CDR2 FQGNSA, per germline. J lost 4 bases, V lost 4 bases, and 4 bases had no gene match. The CDR3 DNA is TGTGCCAGCAGCTCGACAGGGGGAGGCACTGAAGCTTTCTTT. It specifies CASSSTGGGTEAFF.

This sequence joins TRBV12-3 or TRBV12-4 and TRBJ2-7, with 8 nucleotides matching TRBD1. The CDR3 spans 14 residues. The ends lost 3 bases at V and 5 bases at J; junction bases unmatched: 6. The CDR3 is CASSFADRGDEQYF. For the CDR3, the DNA is TGTGCCAGCAGTTTCGCCGACAGGGGCGACGAGCAGTACTTC.

This clonotype was counted between two and nine times. The J gene is TRBJ2-2, the V gene TRBV12-3 or TRBV12-4, with TRBD2 matching over 14 bases. The V and J ends lost 0 bases and 7 bases, in that order; junction bases with no gene match: 7. The CDR3 runs to 18 residues. The DNA of the CDR3 is TGTGCCAGCAGTTTAGCCCTGACTAGCGGGGGGGACCTCGGGGAGCTGTTTTTT. It translates to CASSLALTSGGDLGELFF.

The CDR3 nucleotides are TGTGCCAGCAGCCTAACGAGGGGGAGAAACACCATATATTTT. As protein: CASSLTRGRNTIYF. The chain carries TRBV11-2 and TRBJ1-3, with D perhaps TRBD1 (6 bases). Germline V CDR1 and CDR2: SGHAT, FQNNGV. Trimming pared 5 bases from V and 5 bases from J, leaving 13 bases between. The CDR3 spans 14 residues.

The chain uses TRBV7-2 and TRBJ1-5, with D tentatively TRBD1 (6 bases). V gave up 0 bases and J gave up 5 bases, with 11 bases separating them. CDR1 SGHTA and CDR2 FQGNSA come from the germline V gene. This CDR3 comprises 15 residues. Written as DNA, the CDR3 is TGTGCCAGCAGCTTAGCGCAGGGGTCGTATCAGCCCCAGCATTTT. It encodes CASSLAQGSYQPQHF.

The V and J genes are TRBV28 and TRBJ1-4, with D possibly TRBD1 on 5 matching bases. This CDR3 comprises 15 residues. Germline-derived CDR1 and CDR2 are MDHEN and SYDVKM. V lost 4 bases and J 10 bases, leaving 19 bases between the germline ends. As DNA, the CDR3 is TGTGCCAGCAGTTCCCAAGGGGAGGGAGGCGGAAAACTGTTTTTT. Residues: CASSSQGEGGGKLFF.

This clonotype was counted a single time. J is TRBJ2-1 and V is TRBV29-1; D uncertain. The CDR3 has 15 amino acids. Trimming shortened V by 0 bases and J by 3 bases, and 12 bases separated the two germline ends. The germline CDR1 and CDR2 sequences are SQVTM and ANQGSEA. The CDR3 DNA is TGCAGCGTTGAAGACTACACAACAAACTACAATGAGCAGTTCTTC. Its translation is CSVEDYTTNYNEQFF.

This clonotype was seen more than once but under ten times. The V gene is TRBV19, the J gene TRBJ2-1; TRBD1 is a possible D gene (6 bases). Germline loops: CDR1 LNHDA, CDR2 SQIVND (reference sequence). This CDR3 comprises 17 residues. V lost 6 bases, J lost 7 bases, and 25 bases lay in between. The CDR3 region has the DNA TGTGCCAGTAGCATGGTCAGGGGCTCTACAAATATTAATGAGCAGTTCTTC. It specifies CASSMVRGSTNINEQFF.

This clonotype was observed a few times. The chain links TRBV5-5 to TRBJ2-4; tentative D call: TRBD1 (5 bases). Trimming pared 0 bases from V and 5 bases from J, leaving 15 bases between. This CDR3 contains 16 residues. Germline loops: CDR1 SGHKS, CDR2 YYEKEE (reference sequence). CDR3 sequence (DNA): TGTGCCAGCAGCTTGGCCTCATGGGGCATCCAAAACATTCAGTACTTC. It specifies CASSLASWGIQNIQYF.

In this sample, this clonotype turned up once. V gene TRBV5-4 combines with J gene TRBJ2-1; no definite D call. The CDR3 is 13 residues long. The ends were cut back, 3 bases at V and 11 bases at J, with 15 bases in the middle. Per germline, CDR1 SGHNT and CDR2 YYREEE (reference sequence). The CDR3 DNA reads TGTGCCAGCAGCTCCGTCAGTACCGACAAGCAGTTCTTC. The encoded protein is CASSSVSTDKQFF.